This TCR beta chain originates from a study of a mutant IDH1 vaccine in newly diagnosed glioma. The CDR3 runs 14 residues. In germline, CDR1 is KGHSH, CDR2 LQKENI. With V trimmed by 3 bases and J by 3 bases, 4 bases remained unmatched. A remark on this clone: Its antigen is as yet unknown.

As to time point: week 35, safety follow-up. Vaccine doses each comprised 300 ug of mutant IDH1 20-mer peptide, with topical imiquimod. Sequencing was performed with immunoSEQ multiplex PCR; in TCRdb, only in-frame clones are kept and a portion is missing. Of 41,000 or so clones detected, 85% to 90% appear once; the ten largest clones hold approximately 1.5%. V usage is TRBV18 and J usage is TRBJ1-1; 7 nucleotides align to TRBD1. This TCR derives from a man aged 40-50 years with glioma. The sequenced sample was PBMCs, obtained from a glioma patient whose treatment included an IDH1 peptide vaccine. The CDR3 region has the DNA TGTGCCAGCTCACCCAGGGGGAGGGACACTGAAGCTTTCTTT. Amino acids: CASSPRGRDTEAFF. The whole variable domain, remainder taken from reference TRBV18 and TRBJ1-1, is NAGVMQNPRHLVRRRGQEARLRCSPMKGHSHVYWYRQLPEEGLKFMVYLQKENIIDESGMPKERFSAEFPKEGPSILRIQQVVRGDSAAYFCASSPRGRDTEAFFGQGTRLTVV.